This T cell receptor beta chain stems from a study of neurological immune-mediated disorders. A 10-nucleotide random UMI tagged transcripts in template-switch 5'RACE cDNA synthesis. TCRdb re-called the 5' RACE reads with MiXCR, one entry per CDR3 protein. Counted here are 20,000 to 30,000 distinct CDR3 sequences, under 15% occurring once; the ten biggest clones make up around 5.9%. Stated time point: technical triplicate 1. CD4+ or CD8+ T cells, around 1 million per library, were used for sorted libraries. This clonotype was seen ten or more times. Sequenced sample: CD4+ T cells from blood. This sequence was found in a female donor with HTLV-1-associated myelopathy (HAM/TSP).

The CDR3 DNA reads TGTGCCAGCAGTAGTCAAGAGACCCAGTACTTC. Translation: CASSSQETQYF. V is TRBV6-2 or TRBV6-3 and J is TRBJ2-5; unclear D gene. Germline V gene data show CDR1 as MNHEY and CDR2 as SVGEGT. Trimming took 5 bases from V and 2 from J, leaving 3 bases between them. The CDR3 has 11 residues.